One sample yielded the 11 T cell receptor beta chains listed below, sequenced in a study of monozygotic twins with inflammatory bowel disease. Reprocessing the 5' RACE reads, TCRdb reports a single entry for every CDR3 protein and omits DNA. The repertoire table contains around 210,000 distinct CDR3 sequences. Sequenced input: blood. Receptor source: a human donor with ulcerative colitis or Crohn's disease, or a healthy co-twin of an affected twin (not recorded which).

The chain combines TRBV27 with TRBJ1-2; absent DNA, TCRdb's TRBD1 call cannot be checked. CDR1 is MNHEY and CDR2 is SMNVEV in the germline V gene (reference sequence). CDR3 length: 17 residues. This CDR3 is CASSPTLGARQGYGYTF.

The chain couples TRBV10-3 to TRBJ2-7; absent DNA, TCRdb's TRBD1 call cannot be checked. This CDR3 spans 14 amino acids. From germline, CDR1 is ENHRY and CDR2 SYGVKD. This CDR3 is CAIRGTGDSYEQYF.

The V and J genes are TRBV18 and TRBJ2-5. This CDR3 is 14 amino acids long. CDR1 KGHSH and CDR2 LQKENI come from the germline V gene. The CDR3 sequence is CASSPLKSPETQYF.

This chain uses TRBV29-1 with TRBJ1-1. Germline V gives CDR1 SQVTM, CDR2 ANQGSEA. CDR3 length: 12 residues. The CDR3: CSVLAMNTEAFF.

This chain uses TRBV9 with TRBJ2-7. The CDR3 is 12 amino acids. CDR1 is SGDLS, CDR2 YYNGEE, per germline. CDR3 sequence: CASAMNPYEQYF.

The chain employs TRBV29-1 and TRBJ2-7; TCRdb's D call of TRBD1 is untestable without DNA. This CDR3 has 15 amino acids. Germline V gene sequence: CDR1 SQVTM, CDR2 ANQGSEA. CDR3 sequence reads: CSVGGGNLYSYEQYF.

This chain uses TRBV29-1 with TRBJ2-5; TCRdb names TRBD1, which stays unverified in the absence of DNA. The length of the CDR3 is 13 residues. Looked up from germline, CDR1 is SQVTM and CDR2 is ANQGSEA. The CDR3 is CSALGATDGTQYF.

The chain's CDR3 is CASSQGVGARNAPFTF. The chain couples TRBV14 to TRBJ1-2; TCRdb's D gene call, TRBD1, goes unchecked for lack of DNA. The CDR3 covers 16 residues. Germline V CDR1 and CDR2: SGHDN, FVKESK.

The chain couples TRBV5-6 to TRBJ1-2; TCRdb outputs TRBD1, but without DNA this stays unchecked. CDR1 and CDR2 from the germline V gene are SGHDT and YYEEEE. This CDR3 region has 14 residues. The CDR3 region is CASSVWKGVYGYTF.

The chain recombines TRBV5-1 with TRBJ1-2. From germline, CDR1 is SGHRS and CDR2 YFSETQ. The CDR3 runs to 13 residues. CDR3 in amino acids: CASSLGYSYGYTF.

The rearrangement links TRBV11-3 to TRBJ2-7; TCRdb picks TRBD2, but there is no DNA to check that call. Looked up from germline, CDR1 is SGHNT and CDR2 is YENEEA. This CDR3 spans 21 amino acids. The CDR3 sequence is CASSLGAQYSGRRGTFDEQYF.